The next 10 T cell receptor beta chains were all read from a single sample in a study of regulatory T cells in long-lasting Graves disease. As to time point: newly diagnosed GD, antithyroid drugs for less than 3 months. With RNA extracted from PBMCs as input, the TCR library was made. Libraries of TCR beta came from iRepertoire HTBI primers plus Arm-PCR of CDR3 regions. Each CDR3 protein is one row after TCRdb ran MiXCR on the multiplex PCR reads. The sample includes a few hundred thousand distinct CDR3 sequences, approximately 16% of them seen just once. The sample also formed part of further work on T cells in Graves' hyperthyroidism and ophthalmopathy.

The material sequenced was peripheral blood mononuclear cells (PBMCs), taken at new diagnosis, from a patient treated with antithyroid drugs. The receptors here all came from a woman aged 40 to 50 with Graves disease.

The chain is built from TRBV12-3 or TRBV12-4 and TRBJ1-5, with D tentatively TRBD1 (6 bases). The CDR3 length is 14 residues. Trimming took off 3 bases at V and 5 bases at J, with 11 bases between the two ends. The CDR3 region has the DNA TGTGCCAGCAGTTTTCACCCAGGGGATCAGCCCCAGCATTTT. The encoded protein is CASSFHPGDQPQHF.

This clonotype occurred many times. The chain carries TRBV3-1 and TRBJ2-2; the match to TRBD1 covers 8 bases. The V and J ends lost 4 bases and 2 bases, in that order; junction bases with no gene match: 6. Germline V lookup: CDR1 LGHDT, CDR2 YNNKEL (reference sequence). This CDR3 is 16 amino acids long. The DNA of the CDR3 is TGTGCCAGCAGCCGAGGGACAGGCGATAACACCGGGGAGCTGTTTTTT. Encoded protein: CASSRGTGDNTGELFF.

This clonotype was counted at least ten times. The genes are TRBV3-1 and TRBJ2-1; 11 bases fit TRBD2. V dropped 0 bases and J dropped 4; count of bases not matched to a gene: 8. The CDR3 length is 18 residues. From germline, CDR1 is LGHDT and CDR2 YNNKEL (reference sequence). The CDR3 sequence: CASSQDRLAGGSYNEQFF. CDR3 coding DNA: TGTGCCAGCAGCCAAGATCGGCTAGCGGGAGGATCGTACAATGAGCAGTTCTTC.

The chain links TRBV6-2 or TRBV6-3 to TRBJ2-6; no definite D call. Germline CDR1 reads MNHEY; CDR2 reads SVGEGT. This CDR3 contains 17 residues. V lost 2 bases to trimming and J lost 0 bases, with 11 bases between them. CDR3 in DNA: TGTGCCAGCAGTTACAGGGCAGGCCCCTCTGGGGCCAACGTCCTGACTTTC. This gives the protein CASSYRAGPSGANVLTF.

Comments on this clonotype: A read error may explain this, as a much larger clone is one base away. The chain joins TRBV6-2 or TRBV6-3 to TRBJ2-5; D might be TRBD2 (5 bases). CDR3 length: 15 amino acids. The germline V gene encodes CDR1 MNHEY and CDR2 SVGEGT. The CDR3 loop reads CAGSLTIPRQETQYF. CDR3 DNA sequence: TGTGCCGGCAGTCTGACTATACCTCGCCAAGAGACCCAGTACTTC.

Only a few counts were recorded for this clonotype. At one end, the junction sequence differs from germline, possibly due to a read error. The chain couples TRBV12-3 or TRBV12-4 to TRBJ2-3; TRBD1 is a possible D gene (7 bases). The CDR3 runs to 13 residues. The CDR3, as DNA: TGTGCCAACAGTTCCAGGGGGGCAGATACGCAGTATTTT. This sequence encodes CANSSRGADTQYF.

Ten or more counts support this clonotype. J is TRBJ2-1 and V is TRBV12-3 or TRBV12-4; D unresolved. Trimming took 4 bases from V and 7 from J, leaving 8 bases between them. This CDR3 region has 12 residues. CDR3 region: CASSSATNEQFF. CDR3 sequence (DNA): TGTGCCAGCAGTTCTGCAACAAATGAGCAGTTCTTC.

The table lists this clonotype with many counts. V gene TRBV19 combines with J gene TRBJ2-2; TRBD2 matches 11 bases. Germline lookup yields CDR1 LNHDA and CDR2 SQIVND (reference sequence). Unmatched junction bases numbered 11, after V lost 4 bases and J lost 7 bases. This CDR3 spans 17 amino acids. The CDR3 region has the DNA TGTGCCAGTAGTAGGCCGACTACTAGCGGGAGTGGCGGGGAGCTGTTTTTT. Its protein product is CASSRPTTSGSGGELFF.

This clonotype was observed at least ten times. The rearrangement uses TRBV5-1 and TRBJ2-3; 10 bases fit TRBD2. After removal of 0 bases from V and 2 bases from J, the junction contained 3 bases not matched to a gene. Germline V gene sequence: CDR1 SGHRS, CDR2 YFSETQ. The CDR3 sequence is 16 residues long. DNA for the CDR3: TGCGCCAGCAGCTTGGGACTAGCGGGTATCACAGATACGCAGTATTTT. Protein product: CASSLGLAGITDTQYF.

This clonotype was detected a few times. This chain joins TRBV7-2 and TRBJ2-7; 10 nucleotides agree with TRBD2. The CDR3 loop spans 15 amino acids. Germline V gene lookup returns CDR1 SGHTA and CDR2 FQGNSA. V was clipped by 2 bases and J by 6 bases; unmatched bases: 7. The CDR3 sequence is CASSLNGLAGVEQYF. The DNA of the CDR3 is TGTGCCAGCAGCTTAAACGGTCTAGCGGGAGTCGAGCAGTACTTC.